A selection of T cell receptor beta chains follows, all from one sample in a study of Graves' ophthalmopathy and Graves' hyperthyroidism. MiXCR, applied by TCRdb to the multiplex PCR reads, yields one record per CDR3 protein. The sample lists fewer than 650,000 distinct CDR3 sequences, roughly 20% occurring once. The sample consisted of peripheral blood. The receptors originated from a woman younger than 35 with stable Graves' hyperthyroidism. Some clones in this sample may be carry-over from other donors' samples. The CDR3 runs from the conserved cysteine through the conserved F or W. D genes are given only for firm matches. Not all rows give a size; the values are once, few, many and, for expanded clones, a class.

.	TRBJ2-7	TRBD1	TRBV3-1	TGTGCCAGAAGCCAAAGGACAGGGGGACAGACCTACGAGCAGTACTTC	CARSQRTGGQTYEQYF
many	TRBJ2-5	.	TRBV20-1	TGCAGTGCTAGAGAGCGGGTCCCCCAAGAGACCCAGTACTTC	CSARERVPQETQYF
many	TRBJ2-5	.	TRBV27	TGTGCCAGCAGTGACCAGTACTTC	CASSDQYF
few	TRBJ2-2	.	TRBV12-3/TRBV12-4	TGTGCCAGCAGTTCCCTTGGCAGGAAACTGACCGGGGAGCTGTTTTTT	CASSSLGRKLTGELFF
many	TRBJ2-5	.	TRBV7-6	TGTGCCAGCAGCTTTGGTTCTATCCAGACCCAGTACTTC	CASSFGSIQTQYF
once	TRBJ2-7	TRBD2	TRBV6-1	TGTGCCAGCAGAGCCCTAGCGGGAGGTGTCTACGAGCAGTACTTC	CASRALAGGVYEQYF
many	TRBJ2-7	TRBD2	TRBV12-3/TRBV12-4	TGTGCCAGCAGTGTCACCGGGACTAGCGGGACTAGGGAGCAGTACTTC	CASSVTGTSGTREQYF
.	TRBJ2-6	.	TRBV4-1	TGCGCCAGCAGCCGATACTTAGAAAACAAATACTCTGGGGCCAACGTCCTGACTTTC	CASSRYLENKYSGANVLTF
.	TRBJ2-7	.	TRBV28	TGTGCCAGCAGTTCCCCCGCGTCCGCCCCCTACGAGCAGTACTTC	CASSSPASAPYEQYF
.	TRBJ2-7	.	TRBV10-3	TGTGCCATCAGTAATAGACCGGACTACGAGCAGTACTTC	CAISNRPDYEQYF
.	TRBJ2-2	.	TRBV12-5	TGTGCTAGTGGTATCCACACCGGGGAGCTGTTTTTT	CASGIHTGELFF
.	TRBJ1-2	.	TRBV9	TGTGCCAGCAGCGGACGACAGGCCGACTATGGCTACACCTTC	CASSGRQADYGYTF
many	TRBJ1-1	.	TRBV19	TGTGCCAGTAGTCAGGGGTTTAAGAACACTGAAGCTTTCTTT	CASSQGFKNTEAFF
.	TRBJ1-5	.	TRBV27	TGTGCCAGCAGTCGTGGAGGCGCGGGTCAGCCCCAGCATTTT	CASSRGGAGQPQHF
many	TRBJ2-7	.	TRBV14	TGTGCCAGCAGCCAAGATAAGGACCGCCGCTCCTACGAGCAGTACTTC	CASSQDKDRRSYEQYF
.	TRBJ2-7	.	TRBV6-1	TGTGCCAGCAGACCTAAGACCGGACCTAGCGACGAGCAGTACTTC	CASRPKTGPSDEQYF
many	TRBJ1-1	.	TRBV29-1	TGCAGCGTTGACAGCGGAGGGGGTATCACTGAAGCTTTCTTT	CSVDSGGGITEAFF
.	TRBJ2-7	.	TRBV20-1	TGCAGTGCTGCCCGGGACTCCCCCATCTACGAGCAGTACTTC	CSAARDSPIYEQYF
many	TRBJ1-2	.	TRBV6-2/TRBV6-3	TGTGCCAGCAGCCAAACCCGGGTCGTCTATGGCTACACCTTC	CASSQTRVVYGYTF
many	TRBJ2-7	.	TRBV30	TGTGCCTGGAGTGTTGGCGGGGACGAGCAGTACTTC	CAWSVGGDEQYF
many	TRBJ1-2	TRBD1	TRBV24-1	TGTGCCACCAGTGACCCGGGACAGGGCTATGGCTACACCTTC	CATSDPGQGYGYTF
many	TRBJ2-7	.	TRBV6-1	TGTGCCAGCAGTGGACCTCACTCCTACGAGCAGTACTTC	CASSGPHSYEQYF
many	TRBJ2-5	.	TRBV7-2	TGTGCCAGCAGCCGACAGGAGTATGAGACCCAGTACTTC	CASSRQEYETQYF
many	TRBJ2-2	.	TRBV5-1	TGCGCCAGCAGCTTGGCCGCCCGCCCTAACACCGGGGAGCTGTTTTTT	CASSLAARPNTGELFF
.	TRBJ2-6	.	TRBV5-4	TGTGCCAGCAGCTTGTTCGCGTCCAGCTCTGGGGCCAACGTCCTGACTTTC	CASSLFASSSGANVLTF
.	TRBJ2-5	TRBD2	TRBV7-2	TGTGCCAGCAGCTTAGCGGGGACTAGCGGGTTTCAAGAGACCCAGTACTTC	CASSLAGTSGFQETQYF
.	TRBJ2-2	.	TRBV24-1	TGTGCCACCAGTGACTCCGGGACACCGACTGCGGAGCTGTTTTTT	CATSDSGTPTAELFF
many	TRBJ2-7	TRBD1	TRBV14	TGTGCCAGCAGCCCCTTTAGGGGGACAGGGGTCCACGAGCAGTACTTC	CASSPFRGTGVHEQYF